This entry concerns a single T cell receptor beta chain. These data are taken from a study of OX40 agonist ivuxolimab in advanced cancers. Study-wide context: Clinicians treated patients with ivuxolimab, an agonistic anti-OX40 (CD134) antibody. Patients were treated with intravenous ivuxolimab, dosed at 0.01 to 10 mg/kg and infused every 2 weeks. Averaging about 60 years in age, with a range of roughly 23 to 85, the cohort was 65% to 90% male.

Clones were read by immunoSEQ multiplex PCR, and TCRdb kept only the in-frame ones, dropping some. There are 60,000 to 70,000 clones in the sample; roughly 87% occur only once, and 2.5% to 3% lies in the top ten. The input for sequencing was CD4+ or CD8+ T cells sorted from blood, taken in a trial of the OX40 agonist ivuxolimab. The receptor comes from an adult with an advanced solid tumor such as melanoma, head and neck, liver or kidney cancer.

CDR3 residues: CASSLRDGGMNTEAFF. CDR3 DNA sequence: TGTGCCAGCAGCTTGAGGGATGGGGGCATGAACACTGAAGCTTTCTTT. The gene calls are TRBV5-4 and TRBJ1-1, with D maybe TRBD1 (6 bases). Trimming took off 1 base at V and 0 bases at J, with 13 bases between the two ends. Germline CDR1 SGHNT, CDR2 YYREEE (reference sequence). The CDR3 consists of 16 residues.